This TCR beta chain appears in the sequencing data of a study of T cells in Graves' hyperthyroidism and ophthalmopathy. As for the study in general: Before treatment of any kind, peripheral blood was taken at initial diagnosis. General observations from the study: Model-based prediction identified ophthalmopathy a median about 7 months prior to its onset. Separation of ophthalmopathy from stable hyperthyroidism was achieved by a 13 V-J model.

Graves' hyperthyroidism is called stable when ophthalmopathy does not progress within 18 months. Turning to this clonotype: Its antigen is currently unknown. Mismatch with germline at one junction end may stem from a read error.

Per germline, CDR1 MGHRA and CDR2 YSYEKL. The CDR3 consists of 16 residues. RNA transcripts provided the source from which TCR beta CDR3 regions were amplified. Using the HTBI primer set, a first-round RT-PCR was run on the TCR CDR3. MiXCR, applied by TCRdb to the multiplex PCR reads, yields one record per CDR3 protein. The sample has hundreds of thousands of distinct CDR3 sequences, 38% seen once. Sequencing was done on a sample of blood. The chain combines TRBV4-1 with TRBJ1-1, with 7 bases identical to TRBD1. This TCR derives from a man between 18 and 29 years old with Graves' hyperthyroidism. In DNA, the CDR3 is TGCGCCAGCAGCGTTGGGACAGCTTTAGGAGACACTGATGCTTTCTTT. Translation: CASSVGTALGDTDAFF.